This T cell receptor (beta chain) was identified during a study of T cells in Graves' hyperthyroidism and ophthalmopathy. This clonotype was counted ten times or more. Antigen specificity is unknown. TCR beta CDR3 sequences were amplified from RNA transcripts. TCR CDR3 regions were first amplified by RT-PCR with HTBI primers. Via MiXCR, TCRdb re-called the multiplex PCR reads, giving one row per CDR3 protein. The table records some 740,000 distinct CDR3 sequences, about 14% of them present only once. V lost 6 bases and J lost 8, with 17 bases in between. Looked up from germline, CDR1 is PRHDT and CDR2 is FYEKMQ (reference sequence). The CDR3 is 15 amino acids. The study's findings and limits: Most expanded thyroid clonotypes above 0.001 recurred in blood.

It was uncontrolled infection, other autoimmune disease, pregnancy or lactation that excluded patients. Clinical symptoms, serum thyroxine and TRAb, thyroid ultrasound and orbital computed tomography together formed the diagnostic basis. Material: blood. The TCR originated in a woman aged 18-35 years with Graves' hyperthyroidism. The chain carries TRBV13 and TRBJ1-6; TRBD1 might be the D (6 bases). The CDR3 region is CASRPAGVADSPLHF. The CDR3 nucleotides are TGTGCCAGCAGACCGGCAGGGGTTGCGGATTCACCCCTCCACTTT.